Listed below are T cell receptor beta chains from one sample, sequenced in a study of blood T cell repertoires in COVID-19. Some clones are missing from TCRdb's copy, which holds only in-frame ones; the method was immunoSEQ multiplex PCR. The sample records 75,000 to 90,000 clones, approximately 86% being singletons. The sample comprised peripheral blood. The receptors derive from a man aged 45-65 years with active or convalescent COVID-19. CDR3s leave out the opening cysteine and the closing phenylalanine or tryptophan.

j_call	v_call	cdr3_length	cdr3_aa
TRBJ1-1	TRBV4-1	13	ASSPGQGGVTEAF
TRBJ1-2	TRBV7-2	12	ASSNEVANYGYT
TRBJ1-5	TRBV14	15	ASTIGTGDDSNQPQH
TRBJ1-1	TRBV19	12	ASSGLQGAASAF
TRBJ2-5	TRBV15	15	ATSRERVLAGEETQY
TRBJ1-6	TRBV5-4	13	ASSQGQGGNSPLH
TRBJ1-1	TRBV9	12	ASSLWTGGTEAF
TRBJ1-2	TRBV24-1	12	ATSDTGRSYGYT
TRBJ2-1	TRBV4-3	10	ASSLSVNEQF
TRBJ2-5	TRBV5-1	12	ASSPNDKQETQY
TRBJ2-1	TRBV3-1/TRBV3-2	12	ASSQGLEAHEQF
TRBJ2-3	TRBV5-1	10	ASSLSADTQY
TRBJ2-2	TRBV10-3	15	ASRSGEGILNTGELF
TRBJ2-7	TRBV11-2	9	ASSSQYEQY
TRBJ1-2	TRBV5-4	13	ASSFDRDPHYGYT
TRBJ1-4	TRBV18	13	ASSPPGGNGEKLF
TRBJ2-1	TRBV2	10	ASSGDSAEQF
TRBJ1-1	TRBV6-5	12	ASSPLTGNTEAF
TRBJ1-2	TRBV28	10	ASGAQGIGYT
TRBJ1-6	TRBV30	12	AWTPGTGDSPLH
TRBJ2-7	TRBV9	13	ASSSEGQWGYEQY
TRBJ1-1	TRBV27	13	ASSLFKGWDTEAF
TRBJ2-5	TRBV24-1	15	ATSEANGGQVQETQY
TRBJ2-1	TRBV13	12	ASSLAVLNNEQF
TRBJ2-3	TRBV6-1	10	ASSDSSDTQY
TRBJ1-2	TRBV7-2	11	ASSFGTGYGYT
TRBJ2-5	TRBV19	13	ASSSPGLAQETQY